What follows describes a single T cell receptor (beta chain). Profiled with immunoSEQ multiplex PCR; TCRdb holds only in-frame clones, not every one. Of around 300,000 clones detected, roughly nine tenths appear once; the ten largest clones hold approximately 1.8%. There are 16 residues in the CDR3. The V segment lost 3 bases and the J segment 7 bases; nucleotides outside the gene matches: 9. Germline V gene data show CDR1 as SEHNR and CDR2 as FQNEAQ (reference sequence). The sample comes from a study of blood T cell repertoires in COVID-19. The sequence was obtained from a woman aged 60-75 years who had recovered from COVID-19. The sequenced material came from PBMCs or T cells enriched from blood (not recorded which). The chain carries TRBV7-9 and TRBJ1-6; 7 bases align to TRBD1. CDR3 sequence (DNA): TGTGCCAGCAGCTTCGGTAGGGGGCAACGGAATTCACCCCTCCACTTT. Amino acids: CASSFGRGQRNSPLHF.